This TCR beta chain originates from a study of STAT3 mutations in large granular lymphocyte leukemia. Produced via immunoSEQ multiplex PCR; TCRdb's table is partial and in-frame only. The sample holds some 30,000 clones; 86% are singletons and the top ten take about 13%. Study results and caveats: Every T-cell large granular lymphocyte leukemia patient had at least one immunodominant TCR beta clonotype.

As regards this clone: Its antigen remains unidentified.

V lost 5 bases to trimming and J lost 0 bases, with 16 bases between them. Per the germline V gene, CDR1 is SGHVS and CDR2 is FQNEAQ. This CDR3 comprises 16 residues. The sequence came from a man in his 60s with T-cell large granular lymphocyte leukemia. Some clones in this sample may be carry-over from other donors' samples. The specimen sequenced was peripheral blood mononuclear cells. The chain is built from TRBV7-8 and TRBJ1-1, with D unclear. This CDR3 is CASSPEVGSLNTEAFF. CDR3 nucleotides: TGTGCCAGCAGCCCCGAGGTGGGGTCCCTGAACACTGAAGCTTTCTTT.